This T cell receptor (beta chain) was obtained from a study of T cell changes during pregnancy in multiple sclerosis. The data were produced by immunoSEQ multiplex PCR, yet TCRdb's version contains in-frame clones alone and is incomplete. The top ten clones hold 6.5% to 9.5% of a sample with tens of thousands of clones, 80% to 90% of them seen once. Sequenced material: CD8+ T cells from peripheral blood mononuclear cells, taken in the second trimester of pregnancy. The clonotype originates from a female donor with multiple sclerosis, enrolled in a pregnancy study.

DNA for the CDR3: TGCGCCAGCAGCTTGGGAGGCTGGGAGCTGTTTTTT. It specifies CASSLGGWELFF. This chain uses TRBV5-1 with TRBJ2-2; D unclear. Germline V gene data show CDR1 as SGHRS and CDR2 as YFSETQ. CDR3 length: 12 residues. The ends were cut back, 0 bases at V and 9 bases at J, with 6 bases in the middle.